This is a list of T cell receptor beta chains from one sample in a study of response to subunit inactivated influenza vaccine. TCRdb itself ran the RT-PCR reads through MiXCR, one entry per CDR3 protein. The sample records 550,000 to 800,000 distinct CDR3 sequences, around 13% being singletons. This specimen consisted of PBMCs from blood, obtained less than 15 days before vaccination. The receptor source for this set is a man aged 50 to 59 who received an inactivated influenza vaccine. CDR3s include the opening cysteine and the closing phenylalanine or tryptophan. Each record gives: V gene, J gene, CDR3 protein.

V: TRBV6-2/TRBV6-3
J: TRBJ2-7
CDR3: CASSYPQKLQGGRSIDEQYF

V: TRBV3-1
J: TRBJ2-5
CDR3: CASSQFQVETQYF

V: TRBV4-3
J: TRBJ2-4
CDR3: CASSQDDRLAKNIQYF

V: TRBV28
J: TRBJ2-1
CDR3: CASRSGSLYNEQFF

V: TRBV7-9
J: TRBJ2-5
CDR3: CASSLPAIAPQYF

V: TRBV7-9
J: TRBJ2-2
CDR3: CASSLPTGSTGELFF

V: TRBV7-2
J: TRBJ2-7
CDR3: CASSLDRGSSQYF

V: TRBV10-1
J: TRBJ2-3
CDR3: CASRAGLLSTDTQYF

V: TRBV7-9
J: TRBJ2-7
CDR3: CASRPLAGGSEQYF

V: TRBV6-2/TRBV6-3
J: TRBJ2-5
CDR3: CASTLLSGQGQETQYF

V: TRBV6-2/TRBV6-3
J: TRBJ2-2
CDR3: CASTHVGTGELFF

V: TRBV5-1
J: TRBJ1-4
CDR3: CASSLARGGKLFF

V: TRBV13
J: TRBJ2-1
CDR3: CASSLLTQGSKWFF

V: TRBV20-1
J: TRBJ2-7
CDR3: CSARRDSVTYEQYF

V: TRBV9
J: TRBJ2-1
CDR3: CASSATRVRDEQFF

V: TRBV5-1
J: TRBJ2-2
CDR3: CASSLTTGAATGELFF

V: TRBV12-3/TRBV12-4
J: TRBJ2-1
CDR3: CASSLEAGVGYEQFF

V: TRBV4-3
J: TRBJ2-7
CDR3: CASSEGLGREQYF

V: TRBV29-1
J: TRBJ2-7
CDR3: CSVAPDRSTYEQYF

V: TRBV30
J: TRBJ1-5
CDR3: CAWSGGIDQPQHF

V: TRBV15
J: TRBJ1-6
CDR3: CATSRESGIRDRGHTLHF

V: TRBV5-1
J: TRBJ1-6
CDR3: CASSLTGQGRSPLHF

V: TRBV29-1
J: TRBJ2-5
CDR3: CSVVLAGSSQETQYF

V: TRBV5-1
J: TRBJ2-3
CDR3: CASSPGPHTDTQYF

V: TRBV20-1
J: TRBJ1-4
CDR3: CSAWGQYSTNEKLFF